The entry below describes one TCR beta chain. These data belong to a study of shared clonotypes between healthy human individuals. Deep-level running was used for the assay. Replicate sorted-subset PCRs were loaded with approximately 190 ng DNA, 30,000 or so T cell genomes. Only in-frame clones appear in the TCRdb table, and some are missing; sequencing was by immunoSEQ multiplex PCR. In the table there are around 720,000 clones, about three quarters of which are singletons. The V and J ends lost 2 bases and 7 bases, in that order; junction bases with no gene match: 8. CDR1 is SGHTA, CDR2 FQGTGA, per germline. This CDR3 comprises 16 residues.

The specimen was memory CD4+ T cells sorted from blood. Subset: CD45RA-negative fraction. This TCR was sampled from a woman aged 30 to 39 in good health. The gene calls are TRBV7-3 and TRBJ2-1; 10 positions agree with TRBD2. The CDR3 loop is CASSLGLGAGGNEQFF. In DNA, the CDR3 is TGTGCCAGCAGCTTAGGGTTGGGAGCGGGAGGGAATGAGCAGTTCTTC.